These 20 T cell receptor beta chains were all obtained from the same sample, sequenced in a study of blood T cell repertoires in COVID-19. Generated by immunoSEQ multiplex PCR, the TCRdb table keeps only in-frame clones and is missing some. The profile shows roughly 150,000 clones, about 86% of them singletons. The sequenced sample was peripheral blood. These TCRs come from a man aged 65 to 85 with active or convalescent COVID-19.

This chain uses TRBV6-2 or TRBV6-3 with TRBJ1-1, with D perhaps matching TRBD1 (6 bases). V was trimmed by 6 bases and J by 3 bases, leaving 17 bases between them. The CDR3 length is 15 residues. CDR1 and CDR2 from the germline V gene are MNHEY and SVGEGT. The CDR3 DNA reads as TGTGCCAGCAGCCTCTGGGGCAGGGGAGACACTGAAGCTTTCTTT. Translating gives CASSLWGRGDTEAFF.

The rearrangement uses TRBV9 and TRBJ2-3; weak D call: TRBD2 (5 bases). The CDR3 has 15 amino acids. Looked up from germline, CDR1 is SGDLS and CDR2 is YYNGEE. The V gene lost 6 bases and the J gene lost 2 bases, with 16 bases spanning the gap. Here the CDR3 reads CASNPLAGYTDTQYF. The CDR3 DNA follows: TGTGCCAGCAACCCCTTGGCGGGTTACACAGATACGCAGTATTTT.

CDR3 protein: CASSPARGYYGYTF. CDR3 coding DNA: TGTGCCAGCAGTCCCGCGCGGGGGTACTATGGCTACACCTTC. The chain is built from TRBV6-6 and TRBJ1-2; perhaps TRBD1 as D (5 bases). Between the trimmed V and J ends, which lost 5 bases and 3 bases, there was a span of 13 bases. The germline V gene encodes CDR1 MNHNY and CDR2 SVGAGI (reference sequence). The CDR3 contains 14 residues.

Written as DNA, the CDR3 is TGTGCCAGCAGCCCTAGACTAGCGGGAGGTCGGCATGATGAGCAGTTCTTC. It encodes CASSPRLAGGRHDEQFF. The V gene is TRBV27, the J gene TRBJ2-1; 13 bases map to TRBD2. Germline CDR1 MNHEY, CDR2 SMNVEV (reference sequence). The V segment lost 6 bases and the J segment 8 bases; nucleotides outside the gene matches: 13. The CDR3 runs to 17 residues.

The genes are TRBV9 and TRBJ2-3; 10 nucleotides match TRBD1. Germline V gene data show CDR1 as SGDLS and CDR2 as YYNGEE. The CDR3 loop spans 16 amino acids. With V trimmed by 1 base and J by 4 bases, 6 bases remained unmatched. The CDR3 protein is CASSVSWGQGPDTQYF. The DNA for the CDR3 is TGTGCCAGCAGCGTATCCTGGGGACAGGGGCCAGATACGCAGTATTTT.

This chain links TRBV3-1 (or the pseudogene TRBV3-2) with TRBJ1-5, with D possibly TRBD1 on 6 matching bases. Germline V gene sequence: CDR1 LGHDT, CDR2 YNNKEL (reference sequence). This CDR3 has 15 amino acids. The V end lost 1 base, the J end lost 7 bases, and 14 bases lay between the germline ends. For the CDR3, the DNA is TGTGCCAGCAGCCAAGGTCCACAGGGAGAACAGCCCCAGCATTTT. Protein: CASSQGPQGEQPQHF.

The CDR3 DNA reads TGTGCCAGTAGTAGCCCGGGACAGGGGTCAAAAAACATTCAGTACTTC. This gives the protein CASSSPGQGSKNIQYF. The V gene is TRBV19, the J gene TRBJ2-4; TRBD1 aligns across 10 bases. Germline V gene lookup returns CDR1 LNHDA and CDR2 SQIVND (reference sequence). This CDR3 is 16 amino acids long. With V trimmed by 4 bases and J by 4 bases, 7 bases remained unmatched.

The chain carries TRBV6-5 and TRBJ2-5; TRBD1 might be the D (5 bases). CDR1 MNHEY and CDR2 SVGAGI come from the germline V gene. The CDR3 runs 15 residues. V lost 2 bases and J lost 5, with 15 bases in between. CDR3 residues: CASSYGPRGGETQYF. The CDR3 coding sequence is TGTGCCAGCAGTTACGGTCCAAGGGGCGGTGAGACCCAGTACTTC.

V and J are TRBV5-6 and TRBJ1-4; D call uncertain. This CDR3 region has 14 residues. Germline V gives CDR1 SGHDT, CDR2 YYEEEE. The germline V and J ends were trimmed by 0 bases and 5 bases, with 8 bases remaining between them. CDR3 sequence reads: CASSLGQLNEKLFF. The CDR3 nucleotides are TGTGCCAGCAGCTTGGGACAATTGAATGAAAAACTGTTTTTT. Complete variable domain (other parts from reference TRBV5-6 and TRBJ1-4): DAGVTQSPTHLIKTRGQQVTLRCSPKSGHDTVSWYQQALGQGPQFIFQYYEEEERQRGNFPDRFSGHQFPNYSSELNVNALLLGDSALYLCASSLGQLNEKLFFGSGTQLSVL.

V and J are TRBV5-1 and TRBJ2-1, with TRBD1 matching 12 bases. The CDR3 is 17 residues long. Trimming took 0 bases from V and 6 from J; bases not matched to a gene: 7. Germline V gene data show CDR1 as SGHRS and CDR2 as YFSETQ. The chain's CDR3 is CASSLALGTGGINEQFF. The CDR3 bases are TGCGCCAGCAGCTTGGCCTTAGGGACAGGGGGCATCAATGAGCAGTTCTTC.

The J gene is TRBJ1-1, the V gene TRBV2; 9 bases agree with TRBD1. J was trimmed by 1 base and V by 9 bases; bases with no gene match: 3. The CDR3 has 13 amino acids. Germline CDR1 and CDR2: SNHLY and FYNNEI. CDR3 bases: TGTGCCAGTAGACAGGGGGAGAACACTGAAGCTTTCTTT. Protein: CASRQGENTEAFF.

Here the CDR3 DNA reads TGCGCCAGCAGCGGACTGGGACAGGGAGTTACAGATACGCAGTATTTT. Amino acids: CASSGLGQGVTDTQYF. J is TRBJ2-3 and V is TRBV5-1, with 9 bases matching TRBD1. CDR3 size: 16 residues. Germline V gene lookup returns CDR1 SGHRS and CDR2 YFSETQ. J was trimmed by 3 bases and V by 4 bases; bases with no gene match: 9.

The chain couples TRBV28 to TRBJ1-2; D is uncertain. From germline, CDR1 is MDHEN and CDR2 SYDVKM. The CDR3 loop spans 12 amino acids. V was trimmed by 7 bases and J by 8 bases, leaving 14 bases between them. The CDR3 is CASTERGLGYTF. The CDR3 nucleotides read TGTGCCAGCACCGAGCGGGGTCTAGGCTACACCTTC.

The chain has TRBV7-3 and TRBJ1-2, with D perhaps TRBD1 (5 bases). Looked up from germline, CDR1 is SGHTA and CDR2 is FQGTGA. The CDR3 is 13 residues long. The V end lost 3 bases, the J end lost 2 bases, and 7 bases lay between the germline ends. For the CDR3, the DNA is TGTGCCAGCAGCTTGGCAGGGAACTATGGCTACACCTTC. Its translation: CASSLAGNYGYTF.

This chain uses TRBV6-5 with TRBJ1-3, with D maybe TRBD1 (5 bases). Germline CDR1 reads MNHEY; CDR2 reads SVGAGI. This CDR3 is 15 amino acids long. V lost 6 bases, J lost 0 bases, and 12 bases lay in between. The CDR3 coding sequence is TGTGCCAGCAGACGGGACTCGAGCTCTGGAAACACCATATATTTT. Encoded protein: CASRRDSSSGNTIYF.

The genes are TRBV18 and TRBJ2-2; D is ambiguous. Trimming left V 3 bases short and J 0 bases short, with 8 bases between. The germline CDR1 and CDR2 sequences are KGHSH and LQKENI. This CDR3 is 15 amino acids long. CDR3 nucleotide sequence: TGTGCCAGCTCACCCCGCCAGGCGAACACCGGGGAGCTGTTTTTT. Residues: CASSPRQANTGELFF.

This clone was seen only once. This rearrangement joins TRBV5-4 to TRBJ1-6, with 11 bases fitting TRBD1. Germline trimming cut 3 bases from V and 10 bases from J; bases unmatched to any gene: 3. This CDR3 spans 14 amino acids. Germline V gene sequence: CDR1 SGHNT, CDR2 YYREEE (reference sequence). CDR3 DNA sequence: TGTGCCAGCAGCTCGGACAGGGGGCAATCACCCCTCCACTTT. This gives the protein CASSSDRGQSPLHF.

In this sample, this clone turned up once. This chain joins TRBV19 and TRBJ1-2; D might be TRBD1 (6 bases). Germline loops: CDR1 LNHDA, CDR2 SQIVND (reference sequence). The CDR3 runs to 13 residues. Deletions cut 3 bases from V and 8 bases from J, with 13 bases between. CDR3 nucleotides: TGTGCCAGTAGTATTCCACAGGGTGGCGGCTACACCTTC. Residues: CASSIPQGGGYTF.

The V and J genes are TRBV6-5 and TRBJ2-7, with 7 bases that match TRBD1. Trimming removed 0 bases from V and 4 bases from J; junction bases left unmatched: 6. This CDR3 contains 15 residues. Germline assignment: CDR1 MNHEY and CDR2 SVGAGI. CDR3 in amino acids: CASSYSLGTEYEQYF. In DNA form, the CDR3 reads TGTGCCAGCAGTTACTCATTAGGGACAGAATACGAGCAGTACTTC.

This chain joins TRBV7-2 and TRBJ2-7; 7 positions match TRBD2. In germline, CDR1 is SGHTA, CDR2 FQGNSA. The CDR3 extends over 17 amino acids. The junction had 9 bases not matched to a gene; V was cut back by 1 base and J by 0 bases. CDR3 in amino acids: CASSLGSGASGSYEQYF. The CDR3 DNA sequence: TGTGCCAGCAGCTTAGGGTCTGGGGCTAGCGGCTCCTACGAGCAGTACTTC. The full variable domain, completed using reference TRBV7-2 and TRBJ2-7, is GAGVSQSPSNKVTEKGKDVELRCDPISGHTALYWYRQSLGQGLEFLIYFQGNSAPDKSGLPSDRFSAERTGGSVSTLTIQRTQQEDSAVYLCASSLGSGASGSYEQYFGPGTRLTVT.